Listed here are 14 T cell receptor beta chains from one sample, sequenced in a study of long-term antiretroviral therapy in people with HIV (dated by TCRdb to 2021 to 2024). The immunoSEQ hsTCRB v3.0 assay was used at survey level resolution to sequence the TRB variable region. TCRdb obtained this table from immuneACCESS and retained in-frame rearrangements with V and J assigned. These tables miss some clones; where compared with another copy, unresolved V genes account for less than half of the shortfall, and the remainder is unexplained. The sample yields about 19,000 clones; 80% to 90% were counted once. The ten largest clones take up more than 3.5% of the sample. Sequences were derived from unsorted PBMCs, sampled 2.1 years after starting antiretroviral therapy. The receptor source for this set is a man younger than 30 with HIV.

The J gene is TRBJ2-7, the V gene TRBV4-3; 9 bases match TRBD1. Germline CDR1 reads LGHNA; CDR2 reads YSLEER. This CDR3 has 15 residues. V was clipped by 4 bases and J by 0 bases; unmatched bases: 4. The CDR3 loop reads CASSLEDRGSYEQYF. CDR3 DNA sequence: TGCGCCAGCAGCCTAGAGGACAGGGGCTCCTACGAGCAGTACTTC.

The chain carries TRBV10-2 and TRBJ2-5; 9 nucleotides agree with TRBD2. With V trimmed by 5 bases and J by 0 bases, 1 base remained unmatched. This CDR3 spans 14 amino acids. Germline assignment: CDR1 WSHSY and CDR2 SAAADI. CDR3 nucleotide sequence: TGCGCCAGCAGTAGCGGGGGGAACCAAGAGACCCAGTACTTC. As protein: CASSSGGNQETQYF.

The chain joins TRBV19 to TRBJ2-7, with TRBD2 matching over 10 bases. V was pared by 3 bases and J by 1 base, with 3 bases of the junction left unmatched. CDR3 length: 15 residues. From germline, CDR1 is LNHDA and CDR2 SQIVND (reference sequence). The chain's CDR3 is CASSILAGDSYEQYF. The CDR3 DNA follows: TGTGCCAGTAGTATCCTAGCGGGAGATTCCTACGAGCAGTACTTC.

A few counts support this clone. V gene TRBV30 combines with J gene TRBJ2-1, with 7 nucleotides matching TRBD2. Germline assignment: CDR1 GTSNPN and CDR2 SVGIG (reference sequence). This CDR3 comprises 15 residues. The V gene end was trimmed by 3 bases and the J gene end by 2 bases; junction bases not matched to a gene: 7. CDR3 DNA sequence: TGTGCCTGGAGCACTGGGGGGGAGGCCTACAATGAGCAGTTCTTC. This codes for CAWSTGGEAYNEQFF.

The rearrangement links TRBV10-3 to TRBJ1-2, with 8 bases identical to TRBD1. Trimming cost V 8 bases and J 8 bases; bases outside gene matches: 7. The germline V gene encodes CDR1 ENHRY and CDR2 SYGVKD. This CDR3 has 12 residues. DNA for the CDR3: TGTGCCATCCCGGACAGGGCCGGGGGCTACACCTTC. Its protein is CAIPDRAGGYTF.

The V gene is TRBV2, the J gene TRBJ1-1; D remains ambiguous. V lost 7 bases and J 3 bases, leaving 12 bases between the germline ends. The CDR3 spans 13 residues. Germline V lookup: CDR1 SNHLY, CDR2 FYNNEI. The CDR3 nucleotides read TGTGCCAGCAACAACTTTTTGGACACTGAAGCTTTCTTT. This translates into CASNNFLDTEAFF.

V usage is TRBV7-9 and J usage is TRBJ1-1; the D is unclear. Between the trimmed V and J ends, which lost 3 bases and 6 bases, there was a span of 20 bases. Germline V CDR1 and CDR2: SEHNR, FQNEAQ (reference sequence). The CDR3 is 16 amino acids. The DNA of the CDR3 is TGTGCCAGCAGCTTGACAATTATTTTGGGTCGGGCTGAAGCTTTCTTT. Amino acid sequence: CASSLTIILGRAEAFF.

The rearrangement joins TRBV5-1 to TRBJ1-1; D gene uncertain. The germline V and J ends were trimmed by 2 bases and 2 bases, with 10 bases remaining between them. The CDR3 has 14 residues. The germline CDR1 and CDR2 sequences are SGHRS and YFSETQ. CDR3 sequence (DNA): TGCGCCAGCAGCTTTTCCGACGGAAACACTGAAGCTTTCTTT. Protein product: CASSFSDGNTEAFF.

The chain is built from TRBV7-9 and TRBJ1-1, with D possibly being TRBD1 (5 bases). The CDR3 runs to 13 residues. Germline V gene lookup returns CDR1 SEHNR and CDR2 FQNEAQ (reference sequence). V was pared by 1 base and J by 3 bases, with 6 bases between. The CDR3 bases are TGTGCCAGCAGCTTAGTGGGGGACACTGAAGCTTTCTTT. Its protein product is CASSLVGDTEAFF. Full variable domain (remainder filled in from reference TRBV7-9 and TRBJ1-1): DTGVSQNPRHKITKRGQNVTFRCDPISEHNRLYWYRQTLGQGPEFLTYFQNEAQLEKSRLLSDRFSAERPKGSFSTLEIQRTEQGDSAMYLCASSLVGDTEAFFGQGTRLTVV.

The gene calls are TRBV4-3 and TRBJ2-3; 12 bases fit TRBD2. CDR1 and CDR2 from the germline V gene are LGHNA and YSLEER. The CDR3 length is 19 residues. Trimming removed 0 bases from V and 6 bases from J; junction bases left unmatched: 13. The CDR3 sequence: CASSQDVAASSGGVDTQYF. The CDR3 bases are TGCGCCAGCAGCCAAGATGTGGCAGCGTCTAGCGGGGGGGTGGATACGCAGTATTTT.

The V and J genes are TRBV9 and TRBJ2-1; D unclear. V lost 0 bases and J 9 bases, leaving 19 bases between the germline ends. The CDR3 extends over 16 amino acids. Germline loops: CDR1 SGDLS, CDR2 YYNGEE. The CDR3 sequence: CASSVALGWDSTEQFF. The CDR3 DNA reads TGTGCCAGCAGCGTAGCTTTGGGTTGGGATTCAACTGAGCAGTTCTTC.

The chain employs TRBV12-5 and TRBJ2-6; D may be TRBD1 (6 bases). Germline V gene lookup returns CDR1 LGHNT and CDR2 FRNRAP. The CDR3 is made up of 18 amino acids. Trimming took off 6 bases at V and 0 bases at J, with 18 bases between the two ends. The CDR3 region is CASGEDRLLSSGANVLTF. The CDR3 nucleotides read TGTGCTAGTGGCGAGGACAGACTCCTTAGCTCTGGGGCCAACGTCCTGACTTTC.

This chain joins TRBV4-1 and TRBJ2-3; D is tentatively TRBD1 or TRBD2 (5 bases each). The CDR3 runs to 15 residues. From germline, CDR1 is MGHRA and CDR2 YSYEKL. V lost 4 bases and J 5 bases, leaving 16 bases between the germline ends. CDR3 residues: CASSPGPLGGDTQYF. The CDR3 DNA is TGCGCCAGCAGCCCGGGACCTCTTGGGGGAGATACGCAGTATTTT.

V and J are TRBV7-2 and TRBJ1-4; TRBD1 might be the D (5 bases). This CDR3 spans 16 amino acids. V was cut by 4 bases and J by 0 bases, with 12 bases left in between. Germline V gene sequence: CDR1 SGHTA, CDR2 FQGNSA. CDR3 bases: TGTGCCAGCAGCTCCAGGGCAATGGCAACTAATGAAAAACTGTTTTTT. The encoded protein is CASSSRAMATNEKLFF.